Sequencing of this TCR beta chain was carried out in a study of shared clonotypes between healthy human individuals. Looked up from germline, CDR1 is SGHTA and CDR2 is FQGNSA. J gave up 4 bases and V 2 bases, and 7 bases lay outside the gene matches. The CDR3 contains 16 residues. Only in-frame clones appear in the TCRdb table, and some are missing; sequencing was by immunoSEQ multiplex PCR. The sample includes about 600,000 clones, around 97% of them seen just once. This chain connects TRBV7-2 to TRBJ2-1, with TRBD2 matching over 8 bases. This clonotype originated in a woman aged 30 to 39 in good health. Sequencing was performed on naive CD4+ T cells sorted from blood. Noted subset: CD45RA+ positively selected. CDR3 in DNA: TGTGCCAGCAGCTTATTCGGGAGGGCCCATTACAATGAGCAGTTCTTC. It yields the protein CASSLFGRAHYNEQFF.